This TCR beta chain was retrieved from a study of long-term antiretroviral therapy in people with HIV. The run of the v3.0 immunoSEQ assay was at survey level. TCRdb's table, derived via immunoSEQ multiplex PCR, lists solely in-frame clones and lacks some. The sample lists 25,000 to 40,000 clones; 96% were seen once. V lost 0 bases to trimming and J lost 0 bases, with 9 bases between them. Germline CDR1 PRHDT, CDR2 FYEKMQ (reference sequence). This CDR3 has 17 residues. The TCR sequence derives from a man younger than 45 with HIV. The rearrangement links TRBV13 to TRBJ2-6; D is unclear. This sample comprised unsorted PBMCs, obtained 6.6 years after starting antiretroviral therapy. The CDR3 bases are TGTGCCAGCAGCTTAGGACCTATGAACTCTGGGGCCAACGTCCTGACTTTC. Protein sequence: CASSLGPMNSGANVLTF.